These 14 T cell receptor beta chains share one sample of origin, sequenced in a study of T cells in Graves' hyperthyroidism and ophthalmopathy. TCR beta CDR3 regions were amplified from RNA. A set of HTBI primers served as the primers for a first-round RT-PCR of the TCR CDR3. TCRdb ran MiXCR on the multiplex PCR reads and lists one entry per CDR3 protein. The table has 350,000 to 400,000 distinct CDR3 sequences, under 15% seen once. Sequenced material: blood. The receptors were gathered from a woman younger than 45 with Graves' hyperthyroidism.

The chain carries TRBV7-9 and TRBJ1-4; D ambiguous. Trimming shortened V by 4 bases and J by 7 bases, and 10 bases separated the two germline ends. The germline gives CDR1 SEHNR, CDR2 FQNEAQ (reference sequence). The CDR3 spans 13 residues. The CDR3 region has the DNA TGTGCCAGCAGCTCCCGGACCCCTGAAAAACTGTTTTTT. It yields the protein CASSSRTPEKLFF.

This clonotype appeared a few times. The chain employs TRBV20-1 and TRBJ2-7; TRBD2 aligns across 7 bases. V lost 3 bases and J lost 2; bases outside the gene matches: 19. The CDR3 sequence is 18 residues long. CDR1 and CDR2 (germline): DFQATT, SNEGSKA (reference sequence). In DNA, the CDR3 is TGCAGTGCTAGGCCCCCGGGAGGAATCGCGGCGGGCCCCTACGAGCAGTACTTC. Amino acid sequence: CSARPPGGIAAGPYEQYF.

J is TRBJ2-7 and V is TRBV29-1, with TRBD1 matching over 10 bases. This CDR3 comprises 16 residues. CDR1 and CDR2 (germline): SQVTM, ANQGSEA. The V and J ends lost 0 bases and 2 bases, in that order; junction bases with no gene match: 7. The CDR3 nucleotides are TGCAGCGTTGAAGAAAGGGGACAGGGGCTAACCTACGAGCAGTACTTC. Translation gives CSVEERGQGLTYEQYF.

This clonotype was seen a handful of times. The rearrangement links TRBV7-3 to TRBJ2-1; D is ambiguous. Trimming removed 0 bases from V and 5 bases from J, with 5 bases in between. CDR3 length equals 13 residues. From germline, CDR1 is SGHTA and CDR2 FQGTGA. The CDR3 spells CASSLTQDNEQFF. The CDR3, as DNA: TGTGCCAGCAGCTTAACCCAGGACAATGAGCAGTTCTTC. Full variable domain (remainder filled in from reference TRBV7-3 and TRBJ2-1): GAGVSQTPSNKVTEKGKYVELRCDPISGHTALYWYRQSLGQGPEFLIYFQGTGAADDSGLPNDRFFAVRPEGSVSTLKIQRTERGDSAVYLCASSLTQDNEQFFGPGTRLTVL.

The chain has TRBV4-1 and TRBJ2-5; TRBD2 is a possible D gene (6 bases). V dropped 1 base and J dropped 1 base, with 10 bases sitting between them. This CDR3 has 15 residues. From germline, CDR1 is MGHRA and CDR2 YSYEKL. The CDR3 here is CASSQARTTQETQYF. In DNA form, the CDR3 reads TGCGCCAGCAGCCAAGCCCGGACTACCCAAGAGACCCAGTACTTC.

This clonotype was recorded at least ten times. This rearrangement joins TRBV30 to TRBJ2-7; 10 bases are a match to TRBD2. CDR3 length equals 14 residues. Germline V gives CDR1 GTSNPN, CDR2 SVGIG (reference sequence). The trim removed 3 bases at V and 1 base at J, leaving 3 bases unmatched. The CDR3 DNA reads TGTGCCTGGAGCCGGACTAGCGGTTCCTACGAGCAGTACTTC. Translating it yields CAWSRTSGSYEQYF.

This clonotype was seen at least ten times. The chain is built from TRBV7-9 and TRBJ2-5, with 10 positions matching TRBD2. CDR1 is SEHNR, CDR2 FQNEAQ, per germline (reference sequence). There are 14 residues in the CDR3. Losses at the gene ends were 4 bases for V and 1 base for J; bases not matched to a gene: 0. DNA for the CDR3: TGTGCCAGCAGCTGGACTAGCGGCCAAGAGACCCAGTACTTC. Amino acid sequence: CASSWTSGQETQYF.

Details on this clonotype: With a much larger clone just one base away, this may be a read error. Likely a read error: the CDR3 ends without its conserved phenylalanine or tryptophan. The V gene is TRBV7-9, the J gene TRBJ2-3; weak D call: TRBD1 (6 bases). Germline V CDR1 and CDR2: SEHNR, FQNEAQ (reference sequence). The V gene lost 0 bases and the J gene lost 2 bases, with 9 bases spanning the gap. The CDR3 runs to 15 residues. CDR3 nucleotide sequence: TGTGCCAGCAGCTTAGCACAGGGATACACAGATACGCAGTATTCT. Protein: CASSLAQGYTDTQYS.

This clonotype was recorded many times. The CDR3 nucleotides are TGTGCCAGCAGCCCCCGTCGGGCGCACGGGGCCAACGTCCTGACTTTC. This gives the protein CASSPRRAHGANVLTF. J is TRBJ2-6 and V is TRBV9; D is unresolved. Germline V gene sequence: CDR1 SGDLS, CDR2 YYNGEE. CDR3 length equals 16 residues. V was trimmed by 4 bases and J by 4 bases, leaving 15 bases between them.

Comment on this clonotype: A clone one base away is much larger, so this may be a read error. The chain employs TRBV6-5 and TRBJ2-1, with D maybe TRBD2 (6 bases). Between the trimmed V and J ends, which lost 2 bases and 3 bases, there was a span of 11 bases. The germline V gene has CDR1 MNHEY and CDR2 SVGAGI. The CDR3 is 15 residues long. CDR3 in DNA: TGTGCCAGCAGTTACGGGCGGGGAATCTACAATGAGCAGTTCTTC. Residues: CASSYGRGIYNEQFF.

This clonotype was counted a few times. The chain uses TRBV5-6 and TRBJ2-7; weak D call: TRBD1 (5 bases). V dropped 3 bases and J dropped 3 bases, with 16 bases sitting between them. CDR1 and CDR2 from the germline V gene are SGHDT and YYEEEE. The CDR3 length is 15 residues. CDR3: CASSYSWQGSYEQYF. DNA of the CDR3: TGTGCCAGCAGCTATAGTTGGCAGGGTAGCTACGAGCAGTACTTC.

The chain combines TRBV5-1 with TRBJ2-1; 10 bases fit TRBD2. The CDR3 length is 13 residues. CDR1 and CDR2 from the germline V gene are SGHRS and YFSETQ. Trimming removed 6 bases from V and 8 bases from J; junction bases left unmatched: 5. CDR3 sequence: CASTPLAGDEQFF. CDR3 DNA sequence: TGCGCCAGCACTCCTCTAGCGGGAGATGAGCAGTTCTTC.

This chain uses TRBV20-1 with TRBJ2-5, with 9 bases fitting TRBD2. The CDR3 has 16 residues. Germline CDR1 and CDR2: DFQATT and SNEGSKA (reference sequence). V lost 0 bases and J lost 0; bases outside the gene matches: 5. CDR3 nucleotide sequence: TGCAGTGCTAGAGATTGGAGCGGGGGGTACCAAGAGACCCAGTACTTC. Translating gives CSARDWSGGYQETQYF.

The sample holds many counts of this clonotype. The rearrangement uses TRBV2 and TRBJ1-5; no clear D. Trimming stripped 3 bases from V and 6 bases from J, with 12 bases between. This CDR3 has 14 amino acids. CDR1 and CDR2 from the germline V gene are SNHLY and FYNNEI. For the CDR3, the DNA is TGTGCCAGCAGTGACGGGGTGGGAAGTCAGCCCCAGCATTTT. Its protein is CASSDGVGSQPQHF.